Listed below are T cell receptor beta chains from one sample, sequenced in a study of blood T cell repertoires in COVID-19. The assay was immunoSEQ multiplex PCR, and TCRdb's table has in-frame clones only and misses some. The sample lists roughly 150,000 clones, around 84% occurring once. The sequenced sample was peripheral blood. The receptors here all came from a woman in her sixties with COVID-19, enrolled during active disease. CDR3s include the opening cysteine and the closing phenylalanine or tryptophan. D genes are given only for firm matches. The size of a clone is reported for some rows only, either as once, few or many, or as a class for expanded clones.

j_gene,d_gene,abundance,v_gene,len,CDR3aa,CDR3nt
TRBJ2-2,-,-,TRBV5-5,15,CASSPTGQNTGELFF,TGTGCCAGCAGCCCGACAGGTCAGAACACCGGGGAGCTGTTTTTT
TRBJ1-1,-,-,TRBV19,15,CASSMVQQGNTEAFF,TGTGCCAGTAGTATGGTACAACAGGGGAACACTGAAGCTTTCTTT
TRBJ1-5,-,-,TRBV11-2,11,CASSSGGPQHF,TGTGCCAGCAGCTCCGGTGGGCCCCAGCATTTT
TRBJ1-5,TRBD1,once,TRBV3-1/TRBV3-2,20,CASSPNPRRVQGSHNQPQHF,TGTGCCAGCAGCCCCAACCCGAGAAGGGTACAGGGGTCTCACAATCAGCCCCAGCATTTT
TRBJ1-5,TRBD1,-,TRBV27,15,CASSLGTGGNQPQHF,TGTGCCAGCAGTTTAGGCACAGGGGGCAATCAGCCCCAGCATTTT
TRBJ2-1,TRBD2,-,TRBV3-1/TRBV3-2,16,CASSQRLGGSYNEQFF,TGTGCCAGCAGCCAAAGATTGGGGGGGTCCTACAATGAGCAGTTCTTC
TRBJ1-1,-,-,TRBV29-1,12,CSVGTSNTEAFF,TGCAGCGTCGGGACTTCGAACACTGAAGCTTTCTTT
TRBJ1-1,TRBD1,-,TRBV5-1,14,CASSPRGVNTEAFF,TGCGCCAGCAGCCCCAGGGGGGTGAACACTGAAGCTTTCTTT
TRBJ1-5,TRBD1,-,TRBV2,13,CASSDGQAGPQHF,TGTGCCAGCAGTGATGGACAGGCAGGGCCCCAGCATTTT
TRBJ2-5,-,once,TRBV5-1,13,CASSPGFQETQYF,TGCGCCAGCAGCCCGGGATTCCAAGAGACCCAGTACTTC
TRBJ1-6,-,-,TRBV30,17,CAWSAITYSSYNSPLHF,TGTGCCTGGAGTGCGATAACTTATAGCTCCTATAATTCACCCCTCCACTTT
TRBJ2-5,TRBD2,-,TRBV25-1,14,CASRGTSWGETQYF,TGTGCCAGCAGGGGGACTAGCTGGGGGGAGACCCAGTACTTC
TRBJ1-1,-,-,TRBV3-1/TRBV3-2,13,CASSQIRETEAFF,TGTGCCAGCAGCCAGATCAGGGAAACTGAAGCTTTCTTT
TRBJ1-2,-,few,TRBV7-3,14,CASSPGGVDYGYTF,TGTGCCAGCAGCCCGGGGGGGGTAGACTATGGCTACACCTTC
TRBJ1-4,TRBD1,once,TRBV6-5,13,CASRWDSVEKLFF,TGTGCCAGCAGGTGGGACAGCGTTGAAAAACTGTTTTTT
TRBJ1-2,-,-,TRBV19,13,CASSIRGGGGYTF,TGTGCCAGTAGTATAAGGGGAGGCGGTGGCTACACCTTC
TRBJ2-5,TRBD2,-,TRBV4-1,15,CASSQMERGWETQYF,TGCGCCAGCAGCCAAATGGAGCGGGGCTGGGAGACCCAGTACTTC
TRBJ2-1,TRBD2,-,TRBV27,15,CASSLGLAGYNEQFF,TGTGCCAGCAGTTTGGGACTAGCGGGTTACAATGAGCAGTTCTTC
TRBJ1-1,-,-,TRBV9,14,CASSLGHVRTEAFF,TGTGCCAGCAGCTTAGGGCACGTCAGGACTGAAGCTTTCTTT
TRBJ1-2,-,-,TRBV5-1,13,CASSSRGAGGYTF,TGCGCCAGCAGCTCCCGGGGGGCAGGTGGCTACACCTTC
TRBJ1-3,-,-,TRBV6-6,16,CASSYRHGPSGNTIYF,TGTGCCAGCAGTTACCGACACGGCCCCTCTGGAAACACCATATATTTT
TRBJ1-1,-,-,TRBV6-1,14,CASSEIRGNTEAFF,TGTGCCAGCAGTGAGATAAGGGGGAACACTGAAGCTTTCTTT